The rows below give T cell receptor beta chains drawn from one sample of a study of Ad26.COV2.S vaccination and SARS-CoV-2 variants. Sequenced by immunoSEQ multiplex PCR; TCRdb stores in-frame clones only, minus some. The sample holds under 250,000 clones; roughly 89% are singletons and the top ten take approximately 3%. The input for sequencing was peripheral blood, taken in a trial of Ad26.COV2.S vaccine versus placebo. The source is a person aged 18-60 years who received the Ad26.COV2.S COVID-19 vaccine or a placebo. CDR3s include the opening cysteine and the closing phenylalanine or tryptophan. The D gene is left open where the match is weak. Clone size appears in some rows only: once, few, many, or a class for an expanded clone.

>TRBJ1-2|-|TRBV10-3|-
CAISESMGLSYGYTF
TGTGCCATCAGTGAGTCGATGGGACTTAGCTATGGCTACACCTTC
>TRBJ1-3|-|TRBV7-2|-
CASSPRRSGTDGNTIYF
TGTGCCAGCAGCCCCCGACGGTCAGGAACTGACGGAAACACCATATATTTT
>TRBJ1-5|-|TRBV6-5|-
CASSSSHSNQPQHF
TGTGCCAGCAGTTCCTCACATAGCAATCAGCCCCAGCATTTT
>TRBJ2-2|-|TRBV19|TRBD1
CASTFGTGPNTGELFF
TGTGCCAGTACTTTCGGGACAGGGCCAAACACCGGGGAGCTGTTTTTT
>TRBJ2-5|-|TRBV27|TRBD2
CASRAGTSGRETQYF
TGTGCCAGCAGGGCCGGGACTAGCGGGCGAGAGACCCAGTACTTC
>TRBJ2-5|-|TRBV24-1|-
CATSDLRAGEEETQYF
TGTGCCACCAGTGATTTAAGGGCAGGGGAGGAAGAGACCCAGTACTTC
>TRBJ2-7|few|TRBV4-1|-
CASSQGRRNEQYF
TGCGCCAGCAGCCAGGGTCGGCGGAACGAGCAGTACTTC
>TRBJ1-2|-|TRBV5-4|-
CASSIGHPYGYTF
TGTGCCAGCAGCATCGGACATCCCTATGGCTACACCTTC
>TRBJ2-1|-|TRBV7-2|-
CASSSTPVGNEQFF
TGTGCCAGCAGCTCAACCCCGGTCGGAAATGAGCAGTTCTTC
>TRBJ1-4|-|TRBV4-3|-
CASSQDLGQKLFF
TGCGCCAGCAGCCAAGATTTAGGCCAAAAACTGTTTTTT
>TRBJ2-3|-|TRBV27|-
CASSLRGWLAGRRTDTQYF
TGTGCCAGCAGTCTCCGGGGTTGGCTAGCCGGACGACGCACAGATACGCAGTATTTT
>TRBJ2-5|-|TRBV12-3/TRBV12-4|-
CASSFLGTQYF
TGTGCCAGCAGTTTTCTAGGGACCCAGTACTTC
>TRBJ1-4|once|TRBV5-1|-
CASSSGRRGINEKLFF
TGCGCCAGCAGCTCAGGAAGGAGGGGGATTAATGAAAAACTGTTTTTT
>TRBJ1-1|-|TRBV9|-
CASSVASNPNTEAFF
TGTGCCAGCAGCGTAGCTTCTAATCCCAACACTGAAGCTTTCTTT
>TRBJ1-1|-|TRBV7-3|-
CASSYRAGATEAFF
TGTGCCAGCAGCTACCGGGCAGGGGCCACTGAAGCTTTCTTT
>TRBJ2-1|-|TRBV11-2|TRBD2
CASSLGGGAKEQFF
TGTGCCAGCAGCTTAGGCGGGGGGGCTAAAGAGCAGTTCTTC
>TRBJ1-2|-|TRBV3-1/TRBV3-2|-
CASSQDPQANYGYTF
TGTGCCAGCAGCCAAGACCCCCAAGCTAACTATGGCTACACCTTC
>TRBJ1-1|-|TRBV15|TRBD1
CATSRDLLQGFRNTEAFF
TGTGCCACCAGCAGAGATTTGTTACAGGGGTTCCGAAACACTGAAGCTTTCTTT
>TRBJ2-7|-|TRBV3-1/TRBV3-2|-
CASSHNSVYYEQYF
TGTGCCAGCAGCCATAACTCGGTCTACTACGAGCAGTACTTC
>TRBJ1-6|-|TRBV12-5|-
CASGLVYGVPYLQLDNSPLHF
TGTGCTAGTGGTTTGGTATATGGGGTCCCTTATCTTCAGCTAGATAATTCACCCCTCCACTTT
>TRBJ2-1|-|TRBV3-1/TRBV3-2|-
CASSRPGGNEQFF
TGTGCCAGCAGCCGTCCAGGCGGCAATGAGCAGTTCTTC
>TRBJ2-7|-|TRBV4-3|-
CASSQSPGLYEQYF
TGCGCCAGCAGCCAATCCCCAGGGCTCTACGAGCAGTACTTC
>TRBJ2-1|-|TRBV7-9|-
CASSLSLSWEEEQFF
TGTGCCAGCAGCTTAAGCCTATCTTGGGAGGAGGAGCAGTTCTTC
>TRBJ2-5|-|TRBV7-2|-
CASSLAVATFQETQYF
TGTGCCAGCAGCTTGGCGGTAGCGACATTCCAAGAGACCCAGTACTTC
>TRBJ1-1|-|TRBV5-1|-
CASSLHSYTEAFF
TGCGCCAGCAGCCTCCACAGTTACACTGAAGCTTTCTTT
>TRBJ1-6|-|TRBV9|TRBD1
CASSPTGAVDNSPLHF
TGTGCCAGCAGCCCCACAGGGGCAGTGGATAATTCACCCCTCCACTTT
>TRBJ2-1|once|TRBV5-1|TRBD2
CASSVGLAGGNEQFF
TGCGCCAGCAGCGTCGGACTAGCGGGGGGCAATGAGCAGTTCTTC
>TRBJ1-1|-|TRBV3-1/TRBV3-2|-
CASSQFQGLGKAFF
TGTGCCAGCAGCCAATTCCAGGGGCTGGGGAAAGCTTTCTTT
>TRBJ2-3|-|TRBV11-3|-
CASSFGSGDTQYF
TGTGCCAGCAGCTTCGGATCGGGAGATACGCAGTATTTT
>TRBJ1-5|-|TRBV18|-
CASSLQGTSGNQPQHF
TGTGCCAGCTCCTTACAGGGAACGTCGGGCAATCAGCCCCAGCATTTT
>TRBJ2-2|-|TRBV27|-
CATKYYWTASNTGELFF
TGTGCCACAAAATACTACTGGACAGCCTCGAACACCGGGGAGCTGTTTTTT
>TRBJ1-5|-|TRBV7-2|-
CASSSTSVRGNQPQHF
TGTGCCAGCAGCTCCACATCGGTTCGAGGCAATCAGCCCCAGCATTTT
>TRBJ1-5|-|TRBV6-1|-
CASSDRVRAGNQPQHF
TGTGCCAGCAGTGATAGAGTCAGGGCTGGGAATCAGCCCCAGCATTTT
>TRBJ1-1|-|TRBV5-6|TRBD1
CASSSVGGTGTEAFF
TGTGCCAGCAGCTCCGTTGGCGGGACAGGGACTGAAGCTTTCTTT
>TRBJ2-4|-|TRBV7-2|TRBD2
CASTAGVKNIQYF
TGTGCCAGCACAGCGGGGGTTAAAAACATTCAGTACTTC
>TRBJ1-6|-|TRBV6-2/TRBV6-3|-
CASSYFGRDNSPLHF
TGTGCCAGCAGTTACTTCGGCCGCGATAATTCACCCCTCCACTTT
>TRBJ1-6|-|TRBV15|-
CATSNLGATTNSPLHF
TGTGCCACCAGCAACTTGGGGGCCACTACAAATTCACCCCTCCACTTT
>TRBJ2-2|once|TRBV29-1|TRBD2
CSVMTSGGATGELFF
TGCAGCGTTATGACTAGCGGGGGGGCGACCGGGGAGCTGTTTTTT
>TRBJ1-4|-|TRBV30|TRBD1
CAWRPAFGTANEKLFF
TGTGCCTGGAGGCCGGCCTTCGGGACAGCTAATGAAAAACTGTTTTTT
>TRBJ1-1|-|TRBV30|-
CAWKTWDPEFPEAFF
TGTGCCTGGAAAACCTGGGACCCGGAGTTCCCTGAAGCTTTCTTT
>TRBJ2-7|-|TRBV21-1|-
CASSSHGGTGGCYEQYF
TGTGCTAGCTCCTCCCATGGGGGAACAGGGGGCTGCTACGAGCAGTACTTC
>TRBJ1-3|-|TRBV6-5|-
CASSYSGFGGNTIYF
TGTGCCAGCAGTTACTCAGGGTTTGGTGGAAACACCATATATTTT